This T cell receptor (beta chain) is from a study of cytomegalovirus exposure and HLA in healthy donors. Profiling relied on immunoSEQ multiplex PCR, and the TCRdb table lists in-frame clones only, not all of them. The sample lists 300,000 to 350,000 clones, over 75% seen once, with around 0.91% in the top ten. The CDR3 has 15 residues. V was cut by 2 bases and J by 0 bases, with 10 bases left in between. Germline-derived CDR1 and CDR2 are MNHNS and SASEGT. The clonotype comes from a young man in good health and CMV-seronegative. The sequencing sample was made of PBMCs. The chain carries TRBV6-1 and TRBJ1-1; D not resolved. DNA for the CDR3: TGTGCCAGCAGTGAATTGGGCAGTATGAACACTGAAGCTTTCTTT. This codes for CASSELGSMNTEAFF.